What follows are 21 T cell receptor beta chains derived from one specimen sequenced in a study of blood T cell repertoires in COVID-19. Assay: immunoSEQ multiplex PCR; the TCRdb copy retains only in-frame clones and omits some. Seen here are about 88,000 clones, about 92% observed once, and the top ten hold 6.7%. The sequenced sample was peripheral blood. The receptors come from a young man with COVID-19, enrolled during active disease.

This chain joins TRBV14 and TRBJ2-7, with 7 positions matching TRBD1. The V segment lost 2 bases and the J segment 11 bases; nucleotides outside the gene matches: 12. The CDR3 has 14 residues. Germline loops: CDR1 SGHDN, CDR2 FVKESK. The CDR3 protein is CASSQLAYRGDKYF. In DNA form, the CDR3 reads TGTGCCAGCAGCCAACTCGCGTACAGGGGAGACAAGTACTTC.

The chain links TRBV19 to TRBJ1-6; TRBD1 agrees at 10 bases. This CDR3 is 15 amino acids long. Per germline, CDR1 LNHDA and CDR2 SQIVND (reference sequence). V shed 9 bases and J 9 bases; nucleotides not matched to a gene: 11. This CDR3 reads CASSDLGTGVSPLHF. Written as DNA, the CDR3 is TGTGCCAGCAGCGACCTGGGGACAGGGGTTTCACCCCTCCACTTT.

The chain carries TRBV14 and TRBJ2-7; 11 bases fit TRBD2. After removal of 1 base from V and 0 bases from J, the junction contained 8 bases not matched to a gene. Germline V gene sequence: CDR1 SGHDN, CDR2 FVKESK. The CDR3 has 18 amino acids. This CDR3 is CASSQVSSGRISSYEQYF. CDR3 DNA: TGTGCCAGCAGCCAAGTGTCTAGCGGGAGGATCAGCTCCTACGAGCAGTACTTC. The whole variable domain, filled in from reference TRBV14 and TRBJ2-7, reads EAGVTQFPSHSVIEKGQTVTLRCDPISGHDNLYWYRRVMGKEIKFLLHFVKESKQDESGMPNNRFLAERTGGTYSTLKVQPAELEDSGVYFCASSQVSSGRISSYEQYFGPGTRLTVT.

The chain recombines TRBV19 with TRBJ2-7; D perhaps matches TRBD1 (6 bases). V lost 4 bases to trimming and J lost 2 bases, with 6 bases between them. This CDR3 contains 12 residues. Germline V CDR1 and CDR2: LNHDA, SQIVND (reference sequence). The CDR3 sequence: CASSRDTYEQYF. The CDR3 DNA follows: TGTGCCAGTAGTAGGGACACCTACGAGCAGTACTTC.

The V call is TRBV6-6, the J call TRBJ1-5; 8 positions match TRBD1. Germline V gene sequence: CDR1 MNHNY, CDR2 SVGAGI (reference sequence). This CDR3 has 15 residues. V trimming: 6 bases; J trimming: 4 bases; junction bases outside the gene matches: 8. The CDR3 is CASSPARGPNQPQHF. The CDR3 DNA follows: TGTGCCAGCAGCCCGGCCAGGGGGCCTAATCAGCCCCAGCATTTT.

This clone was observed once. The chain joins TRBV15 to TRBJ2-2; the match to TRBD2 covers 8 bases. The germline V gene encodes CDR1 LNHNV and CDR2 YYDKDF (reference sequence). The junction had 12 bases not matched to a gene; V was cut back by 0 bases and J by 6 bases. CDR3 length: 18 amino acids. The DNA of the CDR3 is TGTGCCACCAGCAGAGATTGGGCGGGAGGAAGTATGGCCGGGGAGCTGTTTTTT. Translation gives CATSRDWAGGSMAGELFF.

This clone has only one observation. This chain joins TRBV30 and TRBJ2-7, with a weak D call TRBD2 (6 bases). Germline lookup yields CDR1 GTSNPN and CDR2 SVGIG (reference sequence). This CDR3 is 14 amino acids long. The V end lost 2 bases, the J end lost 2 bases, and 13 bases lay between the germline ends. The CDR3 loop reads CAWSRGLQTYEQYF. The CDR3 bases are TGTGCCTGGAGTCGGGGACTGCAGACCTACGAGCAGTACTTC.

V and J are TRBV28 and TRBJ1-2; 7 positions agree with TRBD1. Germline V lookup: CDR1 MDHEN, CDR2 SYDVKM. V shed 5 bases, J shed 7 bases, and the junction held 7 bases outside the gene matches. CDR3 size: 13 residues. The CDR3 DNA reads TGTGCCAGCAGTCCACCAGGGGGTAGTGGCTACACCTTC. It encodes CASSPPGGSGYTF.

CDR3 in DNA: TGTGCCACCAGCAGAGATCTAGCGGGAGAAGGCAATGAGCAGTTCTTC. Protein sequence: CATSRDLAGEGNEQFF. This rearrangement joins TRBV15 to TRBJ2-1, with TRBD2 matching 10 bases. Looked up from germline, CDR1 is LNHNV and CDR2 is YYDKDF (reference sequence). V was clipped by 0 bases and J by 6 bases; unmatched bases: 5. CDR3 size: 16 residues.

V is TRBV19 and J is TRBJ2-1; a weak D match, TRBD1 (5 bases). Germline CDR1 reads LNHDA; CDR2 reads SQIVND (reference sequence). The CDR3 extends over 13 amino acids. Deletions cut 9 bases from V and 3 bases from J, with 12 bases between. CDR3 coding DNA: TGTGCCAGCCGGTCGCAGGGCTACAATGAGCAGTTCTTC. Translation: CASRSQGYNEQFF.

The rearrangement uses TRBV5-6 and TRBJ1-5; 7 nucleotides agree with TRBD1. From germline, CDR1 is SGHDT and CDR2 YYEEEE. The V gene end was trimmed by 4 bases and the J gene end by 7 bases; junction bases not matched to a gene: 8. This CDR3 has 14 amino acids. This chain's CDR3 is CASSAQTGLQPQHF. In DNA form, the CDR3 reads TGTGCCAGCAGCGCCCAGACAGGGCTCCAGCCCCAGCATTTT.

The rearrangement joins TRBV2 to TRBJ2-2; 8 nucleotides match TRBD1. CDR1 and CDR2 from the germline V gene are SNHLY and FYNNEI. There are 15 residues in the CDR3. After removal of 5 bases from V and 2 bases from J, the junction contained 4 bases not matched to a gene. CDR3 DNA sequence: TGTGCCAGCAGTCCGGGGACAGGCAACACCGGGGAGCTGTTTTTT. Encoded protein: CASSPGTGNTGELFF.

CDR3 nucleotide sequence: TGTGCCAGTAGTATTCGGAGCGGGAGTGCCACCGGGGAGCTGTTTTTT. It codes for CASSIRSGSATGELFF. The genes are TRBV19 and TRBJ2-2; TRBD2 matches at 8 bases. V gave up 3 bases and J gave up 4 bases; unmatched junction bases: 7. Germline assignment: CDR1 LNHDA and CDR2 SQIVND (reference sequence). The CDR3 covers 16 residues.

The chain uses TRBV12-5 and TRBJ1-1, with a tentative D call TRBD1 (6 bases). V shed 6 bases and J shed 0 bases, with 8 bases lying between them. The CDR3 is 13 residues long. Germline V CDR1 and CDR2: LGHNT, FRNRAP. The CDR3 loop reads CASGQGLNTEAFF. The CDR3 nucleotides read TGTGCTAGTGGCCAGGGGTTGAACACTGAAGCTTTCTTT.

The chain employs TRBV6-1 and TRBJ1-6; 7 bases map to TRBD1. In germline, CDR1 is MNHNS, CDR2 SASEGT. This CDR3 spans 16 amino acids. Losses at the gene ends were 2 bases for V and 13 bases for J; bases not matched to a gene: 14. CDR3 amino acids: CASSEYTGEVRGPLHF. CDR3 DNA: TGTGCCAGCAGTGAATATACAGGGGAGGTGAGAGGTCCCCTCCACTTT.

CDR3 DNA: TGTGCCAGCAGCTTGGCAGGGGGCGTGGAGACCCAGTACTTC. It specifies CASSLAGGVETQYF. The V gene is TRBV5-4, the J gene TRBJ2-5, with 8 bases that match TRBD1. Germline CDR1 SGHNT, CDR2 YYREEE (reference sequence). This CDR3 is built from 14 residues. Germline trimming cut 0 bases from V and 5 bases from J; bases unmatched to any gene: 3. Using reference TRBV5-4 and TRBJ2-5 for the parts outside the CDR3, the full variable domain is ETGVTQSPTHLIKTRGQQVTLRCSSQSGHNTVSWYQQALGQGPQFIFQYYREEENGRGNFPPRFSGLQFPNYSSELNVNALELDDSALYLCASSLAGGVETQYFGPGTRLLVL.

This chain uses TRBV7-9 with TRBJ2-7; 9 bases map to TRBD2. The V segment lost 5 bases and the J segment 3 bases; nucleotides outside the gene matches: 8. The V gene's germline CDR1 is SEHNR and CDR2 FQNEAQ (reference sequence). The CDR3 extends over 15 amino acids. CDR3: CASSLQGLAGYEQYF. CDR3 DNA: TGTGCCAGCAGCCTACAGGGACTAGCCGGCTACGAGCAGTACTTC.

The CDR3 bases are TGCGCCAGCAGCCAAGATCGTTTCGGGAGGGGCTACAATGAGCAGTTCTTC. It yields the protein CASSQDRFGRGYNEQFF. The V call is TRBV4-3, the J call TRBJ2-1, with TRBD2 matching over 8 bases. J was trimmed by 3 bases and V by 0 bases; bases with no gene match: 7. The CDR3 has 17 amino acids. CDR1 is LGHNA and CDR2 is YSLEER in the germline V gene.

The chain employs TRBV7-2 and TRBJ1-6, with TRBD1 identical over 8 bases. Germline CDR1 SGHTA, CDR2 FQGNSA. The CDR3 runs 15 residues. The V and J ends lost 3 bases and 9 bases, in that order; junction bases with no gene match: 7. For the CDR3, the DNA is TGTGCCAGCAGCTTCGGGGGGACAGGCGGTTCACCCCTCCACTTT. This translates into CASSFGGTGGSPLHF. Complete variable domain (other parts from reference TRBV7-2 and TRBJ1-6): GAGVSQSPSNKVTEKGKDVELRCDPISGHTALYWYRQSLGQGLEFLIYFQGNSAPDKSGLPSDRFSAERTGGSVSTLTIQRTQQEDSAVYLCASSFGGTGGSPLHFGNGTRLTVT.

The sample holds one count of this clone. The chain is built from TRBV28 and TRBJ2-7, with a possible D match to TRBD1 (5 bases). The V gene lost 2 bases and the J gene lost 4 bases, with 15 bases spanning the gap. The V gene's germline CDR1 is MDHEN and CDR2 SYDVKM. The CDR3 spans 15 residues. In DNA, the CDR3 is TGTGCCAGCAGTTTAATAGGCAGGCAGGGATACGAGCAGTACTTC. Its translation: CASSLIGRQGYEQYF. Full variable domain (outside the CDR3, taken from reference TRBV28 and TRBJ2-7): DVKVTQSSRYLVKRTGEKVFLECVQDMDHENMFWYRQDPGLGLRLIYFSYDVKMKEKGDIPEGYSVSREKKERFSLILESASTNQTSMYLCASSLIGRQGYEQYFGPGTRLTVT.

Only one count was recorded for this clone. The J gene is TRBJ1-4, the V gene TRBV5-1, with a weak D call TRBD1 (5 bases). CDR3 length: 16 amino acids. Germline-derived CDR1 and CDR2 are SGHRS and YFSETQ. Trimming removed 4 bases from V and 0 bases from J, with 13 bases in between. CDR3 coding DNA: TGCGCCAGCAGCCCCTGGGGCTTTGCAACTAATGAAAAACTGTTTTTT. Translation: CASSPWGFATNEKLFF. Full variable domain (remainder filled in from reference TRBV5-1 and TRBJ1-4): KAGVTQTPRYLIKTRGQQVTLSCSPISGHRSVSWYQQTPGQGLQFLFEYFSETQRNKGNFPGRFSGRQFSNSRSEMNVSTLELGDSALYLCASSPWGFATNEKLFFGSGTQLSVL.